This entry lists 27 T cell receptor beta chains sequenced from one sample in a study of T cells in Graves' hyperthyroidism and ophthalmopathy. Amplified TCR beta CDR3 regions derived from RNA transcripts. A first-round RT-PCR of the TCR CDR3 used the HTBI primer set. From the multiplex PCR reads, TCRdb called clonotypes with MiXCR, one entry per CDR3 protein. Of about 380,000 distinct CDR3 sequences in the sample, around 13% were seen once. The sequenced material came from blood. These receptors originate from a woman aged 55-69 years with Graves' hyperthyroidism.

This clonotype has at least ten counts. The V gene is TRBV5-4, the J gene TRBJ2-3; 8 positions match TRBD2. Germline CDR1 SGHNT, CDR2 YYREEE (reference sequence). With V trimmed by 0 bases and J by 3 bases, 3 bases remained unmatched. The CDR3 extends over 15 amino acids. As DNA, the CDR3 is TGTGCCAGCAGCTTGGCGGGAGGGATGACAGATACGCAGTATTTT. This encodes CASSLAGGMTDTQYF.

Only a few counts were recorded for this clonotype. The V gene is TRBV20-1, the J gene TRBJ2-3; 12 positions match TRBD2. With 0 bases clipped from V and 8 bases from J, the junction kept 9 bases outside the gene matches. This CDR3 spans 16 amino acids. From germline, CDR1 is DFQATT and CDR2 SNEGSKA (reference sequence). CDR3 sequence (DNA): TGCAGTGCTAGAGACGGACTAGCGGGATTTAAGGGTACGCAGTATTTT. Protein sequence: CSARDGLAGFKGTQYF.

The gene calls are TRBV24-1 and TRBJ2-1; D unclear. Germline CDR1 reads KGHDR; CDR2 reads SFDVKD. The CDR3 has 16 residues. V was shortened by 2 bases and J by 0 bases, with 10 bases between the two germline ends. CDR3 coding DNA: TGTGCCACCAGTGATTCATTCGGTAGCTCCTACAATGAGCAGTTCTTC. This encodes CATSDSFGSSYNEQFF.

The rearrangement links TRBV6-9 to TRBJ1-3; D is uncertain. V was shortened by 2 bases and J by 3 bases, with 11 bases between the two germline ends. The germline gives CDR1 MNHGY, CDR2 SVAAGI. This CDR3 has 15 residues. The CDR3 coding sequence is TGTGCCAGCAGTTATAGCAGAAGCGTTGGAAACACCATATATTTT. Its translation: CASSYSRSVGNTIYF.

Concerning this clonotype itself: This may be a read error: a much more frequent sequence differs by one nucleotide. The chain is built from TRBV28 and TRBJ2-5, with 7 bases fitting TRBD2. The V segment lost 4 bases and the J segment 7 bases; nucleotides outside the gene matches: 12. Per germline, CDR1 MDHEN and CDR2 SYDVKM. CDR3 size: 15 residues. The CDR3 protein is CASSSASGIVVTQYF. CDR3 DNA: TGTGCCAGCAGTTCGGCAAGCGGGATAGTCGTGACCCAGTACTTC.

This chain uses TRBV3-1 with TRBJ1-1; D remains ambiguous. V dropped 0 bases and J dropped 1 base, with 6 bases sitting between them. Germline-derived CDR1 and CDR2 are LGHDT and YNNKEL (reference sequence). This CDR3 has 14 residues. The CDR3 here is CASSQDSTNTEAFF. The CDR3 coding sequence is TGTGCCAGCAGCCAAGATTCGACGAACACTGAAGCTTTCTTT.

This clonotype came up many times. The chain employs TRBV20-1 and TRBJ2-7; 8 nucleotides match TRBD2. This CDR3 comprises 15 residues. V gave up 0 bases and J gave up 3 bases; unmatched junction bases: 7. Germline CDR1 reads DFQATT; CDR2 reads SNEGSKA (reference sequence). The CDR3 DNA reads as TGCAGTGCTAGAGATCTCGCGGGAGGTCGCTACGAGCAGTACTTC. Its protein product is CSARDLAGGRYEQYF.

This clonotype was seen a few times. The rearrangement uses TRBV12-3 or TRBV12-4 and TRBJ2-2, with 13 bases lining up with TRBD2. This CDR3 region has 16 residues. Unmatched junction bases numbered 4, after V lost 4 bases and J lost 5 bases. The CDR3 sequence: CASSSLAGGPTGELFF. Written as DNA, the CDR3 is TGTGCCAGCAGTTCACTAGCGGGAGGGCCAACCGGGGAGCTGTTTTTT.

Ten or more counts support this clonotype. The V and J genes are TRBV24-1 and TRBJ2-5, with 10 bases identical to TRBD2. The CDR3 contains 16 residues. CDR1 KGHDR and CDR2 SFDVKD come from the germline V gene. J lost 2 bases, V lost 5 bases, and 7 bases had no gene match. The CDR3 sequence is CATSGGTSVRQETQYF. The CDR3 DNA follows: TGTGCCACCAGTGGGGGGACTAGCGTAAGACAAGAGACCCAGTACTTC.

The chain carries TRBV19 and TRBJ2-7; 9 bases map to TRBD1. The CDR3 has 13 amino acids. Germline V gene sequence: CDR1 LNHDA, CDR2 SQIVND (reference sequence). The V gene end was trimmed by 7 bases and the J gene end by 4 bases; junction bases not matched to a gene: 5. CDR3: CASTDRGSYEQYF. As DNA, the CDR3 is TGTGCCAGTACCGACAGGGGGTCTTACGAGCAGTACTTC.

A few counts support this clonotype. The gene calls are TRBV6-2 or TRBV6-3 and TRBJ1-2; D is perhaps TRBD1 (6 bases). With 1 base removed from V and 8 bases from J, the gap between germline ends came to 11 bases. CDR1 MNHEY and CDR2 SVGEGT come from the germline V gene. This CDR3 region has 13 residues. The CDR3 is CASSYLGATGYTF. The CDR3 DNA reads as TGTGCCAGCAGTTACTTGGGGGCTACGGGCTACACCTTC.

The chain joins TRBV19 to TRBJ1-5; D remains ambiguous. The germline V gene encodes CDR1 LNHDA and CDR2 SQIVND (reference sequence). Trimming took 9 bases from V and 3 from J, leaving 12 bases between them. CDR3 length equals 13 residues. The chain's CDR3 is CASKGPNNQPQHF. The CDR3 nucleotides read TGTGCCAGCAAAGGGCCCAACAATCAGCCCCAGCATTTT. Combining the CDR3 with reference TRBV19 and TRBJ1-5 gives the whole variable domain DGGITQSPKYLFRKEGQNVTLSCEQNLNHDAMYWYRQDPGQGLRLIYYSQIVNDFQKGDIAEGYSVSREKKESFPLTVTSAQKNPTAFYLCASKGPNNQPQHFGDGTRLSIL.

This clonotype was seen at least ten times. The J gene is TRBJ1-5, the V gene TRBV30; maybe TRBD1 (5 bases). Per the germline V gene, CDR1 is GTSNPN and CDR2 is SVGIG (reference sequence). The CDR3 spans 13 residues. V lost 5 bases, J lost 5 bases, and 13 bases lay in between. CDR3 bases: TGTGCCTGGGGGACGGGGGAGTATCAGCCCCAGCATTTT. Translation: CAWGTGEYQPQHF.

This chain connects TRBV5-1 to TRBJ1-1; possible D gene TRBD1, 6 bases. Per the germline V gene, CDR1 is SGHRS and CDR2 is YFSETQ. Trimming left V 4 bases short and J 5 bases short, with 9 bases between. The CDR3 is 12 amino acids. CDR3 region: CASSLGQTEAFF. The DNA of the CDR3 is TGCGCCAGCAGCCTTGGACAGACTGAAGCTTTCTTT. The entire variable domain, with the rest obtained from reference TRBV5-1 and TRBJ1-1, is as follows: KAGVTQTPRYLIKTRGQQVTLSCSPISGHRSVSWYQQTPGQGLQFLFEYFSETQRNKGNFPGRFSGRQFSNSRSEMNVSTLELGDSALYLCASSLGQTEAFFGQGTRLTVV.

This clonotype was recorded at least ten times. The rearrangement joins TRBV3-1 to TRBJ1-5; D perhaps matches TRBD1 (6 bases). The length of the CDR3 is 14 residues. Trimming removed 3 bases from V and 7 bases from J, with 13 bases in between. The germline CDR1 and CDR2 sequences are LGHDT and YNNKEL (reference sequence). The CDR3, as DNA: TGTGCCAGCAGCCAGGGGAACAGGGTCCAGCCCCAGCATTTT. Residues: CASSQGNRVQPQHF.

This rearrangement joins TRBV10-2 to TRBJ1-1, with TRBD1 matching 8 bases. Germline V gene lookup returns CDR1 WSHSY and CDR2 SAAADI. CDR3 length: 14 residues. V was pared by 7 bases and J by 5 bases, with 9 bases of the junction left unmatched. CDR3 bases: TGCGCCAGCATTCTCCGTGACAGGGGTACTGAAGCTTTCTTT. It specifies CASILRDRGTEAFF.

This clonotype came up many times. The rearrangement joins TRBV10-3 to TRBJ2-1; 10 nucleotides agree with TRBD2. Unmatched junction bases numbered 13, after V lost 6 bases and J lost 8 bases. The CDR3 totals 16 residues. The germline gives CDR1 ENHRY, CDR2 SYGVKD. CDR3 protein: CAIRTALAGESYEQFF. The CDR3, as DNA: TGTGCCATCAGAACAGCTCTAGCGGGAGAATCCTATGAGCAGTTCTTC.

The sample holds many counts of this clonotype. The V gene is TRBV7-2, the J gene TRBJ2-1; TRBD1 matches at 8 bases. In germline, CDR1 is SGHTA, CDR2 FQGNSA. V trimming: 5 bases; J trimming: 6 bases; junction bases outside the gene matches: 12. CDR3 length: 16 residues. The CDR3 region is CASSPHRGRSVNEQFF. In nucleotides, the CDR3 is TGTGCCAGCAGCCCTCACAGGGGGAGGAGTGTCAATGAGCAGTTCTTC.

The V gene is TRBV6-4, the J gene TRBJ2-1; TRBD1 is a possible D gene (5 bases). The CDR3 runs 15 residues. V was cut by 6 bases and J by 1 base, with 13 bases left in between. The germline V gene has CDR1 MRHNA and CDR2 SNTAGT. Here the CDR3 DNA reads TGTGCCAGCAGAGGTCCCCCAGGGTCCTACAATGAGCAGTTCTTC. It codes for CASRGPPGSYNEQFF.

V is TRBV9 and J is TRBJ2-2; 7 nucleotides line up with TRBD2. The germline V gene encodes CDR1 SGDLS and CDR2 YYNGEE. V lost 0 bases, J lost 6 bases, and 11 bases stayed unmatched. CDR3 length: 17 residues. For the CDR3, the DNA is TGTGCCAGCAGCGTAGGAAGCTTGGCGGGAGCGTCCGGGGAGCTGTTTTTT. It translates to CASSVGSLAGASGELFF.

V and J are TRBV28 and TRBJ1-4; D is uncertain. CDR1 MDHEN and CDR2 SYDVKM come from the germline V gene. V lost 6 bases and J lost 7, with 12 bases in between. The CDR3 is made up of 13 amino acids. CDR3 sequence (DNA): TGTGCCAGCAGGGGAGACGACGGTGAAAAACTGTTTTTT. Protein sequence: CASRGDDGEKLFF.

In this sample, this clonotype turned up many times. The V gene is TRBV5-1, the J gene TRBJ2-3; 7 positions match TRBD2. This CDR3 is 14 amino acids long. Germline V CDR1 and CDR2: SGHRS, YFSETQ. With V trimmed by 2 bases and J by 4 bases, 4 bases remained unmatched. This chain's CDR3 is CASSFQGGADTQYF. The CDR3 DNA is TGCGCCAGCAGCTTTCAGGGAGGGGCAGATACGCAGTATTTT.

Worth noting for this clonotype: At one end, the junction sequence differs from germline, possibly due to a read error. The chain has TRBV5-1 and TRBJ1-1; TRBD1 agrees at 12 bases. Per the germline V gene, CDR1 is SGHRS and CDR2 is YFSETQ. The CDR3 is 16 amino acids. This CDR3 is CASSLGGGQGAPTPLF. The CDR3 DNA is TGCGCCAGCAGCTTGGGGGGGGGACAGGGGGCCCCGACGCCTCTCTTT.

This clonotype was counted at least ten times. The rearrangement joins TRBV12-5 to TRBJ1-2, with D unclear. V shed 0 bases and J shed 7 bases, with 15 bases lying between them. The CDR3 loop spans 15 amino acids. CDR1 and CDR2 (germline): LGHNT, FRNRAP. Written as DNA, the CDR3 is TGTGCTAGTGGTTTGGTACCCGAACTGCTCGCTGGCTACACCTTC. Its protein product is CASGLVPELLAGYTF.

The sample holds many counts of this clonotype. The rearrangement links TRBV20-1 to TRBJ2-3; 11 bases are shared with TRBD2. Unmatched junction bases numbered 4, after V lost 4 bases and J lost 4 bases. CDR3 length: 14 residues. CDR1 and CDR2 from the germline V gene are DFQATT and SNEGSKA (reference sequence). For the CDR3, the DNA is TGCAGTGCTATTAGCGGGAGGGCCGCAGATACGCAGTATTTT. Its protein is CSAISGRAADTQYF.

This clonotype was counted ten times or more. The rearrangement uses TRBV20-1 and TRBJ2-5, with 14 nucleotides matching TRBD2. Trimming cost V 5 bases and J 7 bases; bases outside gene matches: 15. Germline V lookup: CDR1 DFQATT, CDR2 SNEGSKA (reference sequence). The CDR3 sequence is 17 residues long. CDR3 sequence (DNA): TGCAGTGCTGCGTACAGACTAGCGGGAGGGCCCGAAGGGACCCAGTACTTC. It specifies CSAAYRLAGGPEGTQYF.

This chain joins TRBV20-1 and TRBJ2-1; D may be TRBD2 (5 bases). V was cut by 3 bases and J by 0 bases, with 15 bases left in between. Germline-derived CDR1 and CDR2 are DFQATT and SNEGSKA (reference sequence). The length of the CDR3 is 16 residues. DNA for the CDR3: TGCAGTGCTAGTCCGGGAAAACTGAGCTCCTACAATGAGCAGTTCTTC. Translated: CSASPGKLSSYNEQFF.